This TCR beta chain comes out of a study of cytomegalovirus exposure and HLA in healthy donors. Study information: The 90 to 150 validation repertoires were produced on the same platform as the 650 or so repertoires of the first cohort. This was reported in a later analysis.

Assay used: immunoSEQ multiplex PCR; TCRdb lists only in-frame clones, some missing. The table has about 140,000 clones, almost 90% seen once. A remark on this clone: What it recognizes is unknown.

Study observations and caveats: The study flagged around 150 TCR beta chains as cytomegalovirus-associated.

CDR3 length: 14 amino acids. After removal of 8 bases from V and 0 bases from J, the junction contained 6 bases not matched to a gene. CDR1 is MNHNS and CDR2 is SASEGT in the germline V gene. This chain uses TRBV6-1 with TRBJ2-5, with 7 bases aligning to TRBD1. This TCR was sampled from a woman between 18 and 30 years old in good health and CMV-seropositive. Sequenced material: PBMCs. CDR3: CASGDRVYQETQYF. CDR3 nucleotide sequence: TGTGCCAGCGGAGACAGGGTGTACCAAGAGACCCAGTACTTC.